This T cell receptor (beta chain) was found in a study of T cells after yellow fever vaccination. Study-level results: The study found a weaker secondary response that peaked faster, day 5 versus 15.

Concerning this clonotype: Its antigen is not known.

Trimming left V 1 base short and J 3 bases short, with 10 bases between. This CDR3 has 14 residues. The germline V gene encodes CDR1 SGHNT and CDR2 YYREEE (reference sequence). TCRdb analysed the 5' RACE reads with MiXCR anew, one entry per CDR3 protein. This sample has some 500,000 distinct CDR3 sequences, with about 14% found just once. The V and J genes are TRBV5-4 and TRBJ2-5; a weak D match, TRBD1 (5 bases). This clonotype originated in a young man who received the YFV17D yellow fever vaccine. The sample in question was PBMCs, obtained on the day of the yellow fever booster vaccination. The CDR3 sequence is CASSLWGEEETQYF. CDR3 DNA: TGTGCCAGCAGCTTGTGGGGCGAAGAAGAGACCCAGTACTTC.